Below are 10 T cell receptor beta chains sequenced from a single sample in a study of OX40 agonist ivuxolimab in advanced cancers. This table comes from immunoSEQ multiplex PCR, and its TCRdb copy is limited to in-frame clones, with some not included. This sample has 75,000 to 100,000 clones, with about nine tenths found just once. The source material was CD4+ or CD8+ T cells sorted from blood, sampled in a trial of the OX40 agonist ivuxolimab. The receptor source for this set is an adult with an advanced solid tumor such as melanoma, head and neck, liver or kidney cancer.

Remarks on this clone: The identical CDR3 is also encoded by other nucleotide sequences in the sample. CDR3 coding DNA: TGTGCCAGCAGTTTATCTGGACAATCAAATGAGCAGTTCTTC. It encodes CASSLSGQSNEQFF. This rearrangement joins TRBV28 to TRBJ2-1, with D possibly matching TRBD1 (5 bases). CDR1 MDHEN and CDR2 SYDVKM come from the germline V gene. The CDR3 is 14 amino acids. With 1 base removed from V and 7 bases from J, the gap between germline ends came to 11 bases.

J is TRBJ2-2 and V is TRBV18; TRBD1 agrees at 8 bases. The CDR3 runs to 13 residues. Germline V lookup: CDR1 KGHSH, CDR2 LQKENI. The V segment lost 2 bases and the J segment 10 bases; nucleotides outside the gene matches: 3. The CDR3 is CASSPTGGQELFF. CDR3 nucleotides: TGTGCCAGCTCACCAACAGGGGGACAGGAGCTGTTTTTT.

J is TRBJ2-7 and V is TRBV6-6; D call uncertain. CDR1 and CDR2 (germline): MNHNY, SVGAGI (reference sequence). V was cut by 0 bases and J by 3 bases, with 6 bases left in between. The CDR3 runs to 13 residues. The CDR3 DNA sequence: TGTGCCAGCAGTTACTCGGGCAACTACGAGCAGTACTTC. Protein sequence: CASSYSGNYEQYF.

This chain connects TRBV4-1 to TRBJ1-2; D uncertain. V lost 0 bases to trimming and J lost 9 bases, with 11 bases between them. The CDR3 is 13 residues long. Germline loops: CDR1 MGHRA, CDR2 YSYEKL. The CDR3 reads CASSQEARARYTF. The CDR3 bases are TGCGCCAGCAGCCAAGAGGCTCGGGCCCGCTACACCTTC.

This chain links TRBV9 with TRBJ2-1; 10 bases are shared with TRBD1. The ends lost 0 bases at V and 3 bases at J; junction bases unmatched: 3. This CDR3 contains 16 residues. Germline CDR1 SGDLS, CDR2 YYNGEE. In DNA, the CDR3 is TGTGCCAGCAGCGTAGGGGACAGGGGAGGCTACAATGAGCAGTTCTTC. It codes for CASSVGDRGGYNEQFF.

The chain couples TRBV6-1 to TRBJ1-5; no clear D. This CDR3 spans 13 amino acids. V was cut by 9 bases and J by 2 bases, with 11 bases left in between. CDR1 MNHNS and CDR2 SASEGT come from the germline V gene. The CDR3 spells CASGGRGNQPQHF. The DNA for the CDR3 is TGTGCCAGTGGAGGAAGGGGCAATCAGCCCCAGCATTTT.

This clone showed up just once. Because it lacks the conserved phenylalanine or tryptophan at the end, this CDR3 is likely a read error. V gene TRBV5-1 combines with J gene TRBJ1-6, with D uncertain. CDR3 size: 15 residues. Germline V gives CDR1 SGHRS, CDR2 YFSETQ. Trimming cost V 0 bases and J 9 bases, with 13 bases left between them. CDR3 bases: TGCGCCAGCAGCTTGGATGGCTACTTGGGTTCACCCCTCCACCTT. Its protein product is CASSLDGYLGSPLHL.

This chain links TRBV2 with TRBJ1-3, with D uncertain. The length of the CDR3 is 12 residues. V was cut by 2 bases and J by 4 bases, with 3 bases left in between. Germline V gives CDR1 SNHLY, CDR2 FYNNEI. In DNA, the CDR3 is TGTGCCAGCAGTGAATTCGGAAACACCATATATTTT. Translating it yields CASSEFGNTIYF.

The V call is TRBV10-1, the J call TRBJ2-1; no definite D call. Germline V gene lookup returns CDR1 WNHNN and CDR2 SYGVQD (reference sequence). Trimming took 3 bases from V and 8 from J, leaving 8 bases between them. CDR3 size: 12 residues. This CDR3 reads CASSDALDEQFF. The CDR3 nucleotides are TGCGCCAGCAGTGACGCATTAGATGAGCAGTTCTTC.

This chain joins TRBV27 and TRBJ2-2; D is uncertain. The germline gives CDR1 MNHEY, CDR2 SMNVEV (reference sequence). V shed 5 bases and J shed 1 base, with 8 bases lying between them. The CDR3 is 14 amino acids. The CDR3 region is CASSRYMNTGELFF. CDR3 nucleotides: TGTGCCAGCAGTCGGTATATGAACACCGGGGAGCTGTTTTTT.